These T cell receptor beta chains were read from a single sample in a study of Graves' ophthalmopathy and Graves' hyperthyroidism. TCRdb processed the multiplex PCR reads anew with MiXCR; each CDR3 protein has one entry. This table holds just over 600,000 distinct CDR3 sequences, 22% found once. Sequenced material: peripheral blood. The receptors originated from a young woman with stable Graves' hyperthyroidism. Some clones in this sample may be carry-over from other donors' samples. Both conserved end residues are part of each CDR3. Each record gives: clone size, D gene, V gene, J gene, CDR3 protein, CDR3 DNA. D genes are given only for firm matches. Size is stated for part of the rows, as once, few or many counts, or as a class when the clone is expanded.

clone_size: few; d_call: TRBD1; v_call: TRBV28; j_call: TRBJ1-2; cdr3_aa: CASSWGGGHGYTF; cdr3_nt: TGTGCCAGCAGTTGGGGAGGGGGCCATGGCTACACCTTC
clone_size: many; d_call: -; v_call: TRBV6-1; j_call: TRBJ2-7; cdr3_aa: CASSATGWPYEQYF; cdr3_nt: TGTGCCAGCAGTGCAACAGGGTGGCCCTACGAGCAGTACTTC
clone_size: many; d_call: TRBD1; v_call: TRBV9; j_call: TRBJ1-5; cdr3_aa: CASSVDRDNQPQHF; cdr3_nt: TGTGCCAGCAGCGTCGACAGGGATAATCAGCCCCAGCATTTT
clone_size: -; d_call: TRBD2; v_call: TRBV11-2; j_call: TRBJ2-6; cdr3_aa: CASSRGDGANVLTF; cdr3_nt: TGTGCCAGCAGCCGGGGGGATGGGGCCAACGTCCTGACTTTC
clone_size: few; d_call: TRBD1; v_call: TRBV18; j_call: TRBJ1-1; cdr3_aa: CASSPGRRGRTEAFF; cdr3_nt: TGTGCCAGCTCACCCGGGAGGAGGGGGCGTACTGAAGCTTTCTTT
clone_size: few; d_call: TRBD1; v_call: TRBV6-2/TRBV6-3; j_call: TRBJ2-5; cdr3_aa: CASSAQGAGAQETQYF; cdr3_nt: TGTGCCAGCAGCGCCCAGGGGGCCGGGGCCCAAGAGACCCAGTACTTC
clone_size: -; d_call: -; v_call: TRBV13; j_call: TRBJ2-5; cdr3_aa: CASSLGRGFQETQYF; cdr3_nt: TGTGCCAGCAGCTTAGGTCGGGGATTCCAAGAGACCCAGTACTTC
clone_size: -; d_call: -; v_call: TRBV27; j_call: TRBJ1-1; cdr3_aa: CASPEGGDTEAFF; cdr3_nt: TGTGCCAGTCCCGAAGGGGGGGACACTGAAGCTTTCTTT
clone_size: many; d_call: -; v_call: TRBV5-1; j_call: TRBJ2-7; cdr3_aa: CASRLGYFSYEQYF; cdr3_nt: TGCGCCAGCCGCTTGGGGTACTTCTCCTACGAGCAGTACTTC
clone_size: many; d_call: -; v_call: TRBV12-3/TRBV12-4; j_call: TRBJ1-5; cdr3_aa: CASSLSRVGAGNQPQHF; cdr3_nt: TGTGCCAGCAGTTTGTCTCGGGTTGGTGCTGGCAATCAGCCCCAGCATTTT
clone_size: few; d_call: -; v_call: TRBV6-2/TRBV6-3; j_call: TRBJ2-5; cdr3_aa: CASSYPMGETETQYF; cdr3_nt: TGTGCCAGCAGTTACCCAATGGGTGAGACAGAGACCCAGTACTTC
clone_size: -; d_call: TRBD1; v_call: TRBV28; j_call: TRBJ2-7; cdr3_aa: CASSYPPGQGEYEQYF; cdr3_nt: TGTGCCAGCAGTTACCCGCCGGGACAGGGGGAGTACGAGCAGTACTTC